The sequence of this TCR beta chain was determined in a study of T cell responses to AZD1222 COVID-19 vaccine (dated by TCRdb to the early 2020s). A note on the overall study: AZD1222 recipients with second doses at about 4 weeks or about 12 weeks were pooled, because spike-specific TCR depth and breadth did not differ between schedules. Trial participants were enrolled into age subgroups of 18-55, 56-69 and 70-plus years, which contained about 150, 27 and 61 TCR-sequenced participants, respectively. TCR sequencing was performed for about 240 trial participants, of whom 200 to 210 were given two doses of AZD1222 and around 25 were given two doses of MenACWY control vaccine.

Comment on this clone: Its antigen is not yet known. Base qualities are not recorded, but no much larger clone differs from it by a single base.

CDR1 and CDR2, looked up from the germline V gene (reference sequence), are SGHNT and YYREEE. Taken from cysteine to phenylalanine, the CDR3 has 17 residues. Left in the record is the CDR3 DNA by itself, 51 bases read in frame from the first base. The germline ends are 19 bases apart after V is trimmed by 3 bases and J by 6 bases. The time point label here, explained by the study, means: baseline before first vaccination. The vaccinee samples were drawn from two UK trials, COV001 and COV002, one of which was a single-blind randomized controlled phase 2/3 trial testing AZD1222 (ChAdOx1 nCoV-19) in healthy adults. For TCRbeta chain sequencing, PBMC samples were collected from trial participants at day 0 and at day 28 after the second dose. Study-wide findings and limitations: Conclusions about previously exposed vaccinees are limited because only five to seven AZD1222 recipients were SARS-CoV-2 seropositive at baseline. After two AZD1222 doses, both the breadth and the depth of spike-specific TCRs were significantly higher than at day 0 and than in MenACWY recipients. No day 14 peak-response samples were available, so repertoires were characterized only after the peak T cell response. In the small 56-69-year group, the increase in depth fell short of significance, most likely because of low power. Reportedly, close to half of the unique spike-specific TCRs recognized epitopes lying outside the regions that are mutated in the B.1.351 and B.1.1.7 variants. CD4 TCRs associated with the vaccine covered the entire spike protein, and the dominant responses were in regions 160-218 and 743-854. Most participants were white British and females outnumbered males, and the authors suggested that clonal diversity may have been underestimated.

The CDR3 regions of human TCRbeta chains were subjected to immunosequencing. In the original analysis: TCRs in the repertoires were matched against a reference library of SARS-CoV-2-specific TCRs that had been generated with the MIRA antigen-specificity platform. Breadth was defined as the fraction of unique TCRs that were SARS-CoV-2-associated. Depth was defined as the fraction of total T cells that were SARS-CoV-2-associated. Each spike-specific TCR was assigned to its reactive spike region and to a CD4 or CD8 class using the MIRA data. Log10-transformed breadth and depth values were compared by one-way ANOVA with Sidak's multiple comparisons tests. TCRdb stores this immuneACCESS table with in-frame sequences only. Part of the clones is absent; in the studies checked, under half of the shortfall reflects unresolved V genes, and no reason is known for the rest. The DNA was the basis for D and trimming; V, J and clone size are from that table. This sample is represented by around 200,000 clones; about 92% of them were singletons. 3.5% to 4.5% of the sample lies in the top ten.

The sequence was collected from an adult in good health. The V and J genes are TRBV5-4 and TRBJ1-6, with a tentative D gene TRBD1 over 5 matching bases. The source was peripheral blood, collected on day 0 of AZD1222 vaccination. The CDR3 region has the sequence CASSSQSGGISNSPLHF. The DNA sequence is TGTGCCAGCAGCTCCCAGTCGGGGGGTATTAGTAATTCACCCCTCCACTTT.